Listed here are 27 T cell receptor beta chains from one sample, sequenced in a study of technical replicates of blood from a handful of donors. Generated by immunoSEQ multiplex PCR, the TCRdb table keeps only in-frame clones and is missing some. The table includes some 80,000 clones, around 97% detected once. The specimen was T cells isolated from PBMCs. The receptors come from a human donor in good health.

This clone was picked up one time. This chain joins TRBV2 and TRBJ2-3; D is possibly TRBD2 (6 bases). The V gene lost 7 bases and the J gene lost 6 bases, with 11 bases spanning the gap. The CDR3 has 12 amino acids. Germline CDR1 and CDR2: SNHLY and FYNNEI. The CDR3 DNA is TGTGCCAGCAAGGCGGAGGGGGATACGCAGTATTTT. This sequence encodes CASKAEGDTQYF.

The V gene is TRBV7-9, the J gene TRBJ1-1; possible D gene TRBD1, 6 bases. From germline, CDR1 is SEHNR and CDR2 FQNEAQ (reference sequence). V dropped 5 bases and J dropped 11 bases, with 15 bases sitting between them. The length of the CDR3 is 12 residues. The CDR3 region is CASSQGLRSAFF. Here the CDR3 DNA reads TGTGCCAGCAGCCAGGGGCTCAGGTCGGCTTTCTTT.

This chain joins TRBV4-2 and TRBJ2-1; the match to TRBD2 covers 7 bases. Germline trimming cut 0 bases from V and 6 bases from J; bases unmatched to any gene: 11. CDR1 and CDR2 from the germline V gene are LGHNA and YNFKEQ. The CDR3 loop spans 17 amino acids. The CDR3 protein is CASSQDVAGASGNEQFF. The CDR3 DNA reads as TGTGCCAGCAGCCAAGATGTGGCGGGAGCCTCGGGCAATGAGCAGTTCTTC.

The gene calls are TRBV15 and TRBJ2-7, with 7 nucleotides matching TRBD2. Trimming at V came to 5 bases and at J to 9 bases, leaving 13 bases not matched to a gene. This CDR3 is built from 14 residues. Germline CDR1 is LNHNV and CDR2 is YYDKDF (reference sequence). CDR3: CATSGGTTRQRQYF. CDR3 nucleotides: TGTGCCACCAGCGGAGGGACTACTCGGCAGCGGCAGTACTTC.

The chain couples TRBV28 to TRBJ2-7, with 9 bases matching TRBD1. The J segment lost 3 bases and the V segment lost 3 bases, leaving 18 bases of the junction unmatched. The CDR3 runs 19 residues. Germline loops: CDR1 MDHEN, CDR2 SYDVKM. The DNA for the CDR3 is TGTGCCAGCAGTTTGCGGATCGTCGCGTTCCGGGACAGGGACTACGAGCAGTACTTC. Protein: CASSLRIVAFRDRDYEQYF.

The chain combines TRBV27 with TRBJ2-3, with 9 bases matching TRBD2. V shed 5 bases and J 4 bases; nucleotides not matched to a gene: 10. The CDR3 is 16 residues long. Germline values: CDR1 MNHEY, CDR2 SMNVEV (reference sequence). Here the CDR3 reads CASSPYSGRGPDTQYF. CDR3 sequence (DNA): TGTGCCAGCAGTCCCTATAGCGGGAGAGGCCCAGATACGCAGTATTTT.

The chain joins TRBV7-9 to TRBJ2-2; possible D gene TRBD2, 5 bases. The V and J ends lost 3 bases and 2 bases respectively, with 7 bases between them. CDR3 size: 14 residues. From germline, CDR1 is SEHNR and CDR2 FQNEAQ (reference sequence). CDR3 amino acids: CASSFLANTGELFF. The CDR3 DNA is TGTGCCAGCAGCTTCCTAGCAAACACCGGGGAGCTGTTTTTT.

The chain joins TRBV19 to TRBJ2-2; the match to TRBD1 covers 9 bases. The CDR3 length is 16 residues. Per germline, CDR1 LNHDA and CDR2 SQIVND (reference sequence). V gave up 4 bases and J gave up 1 base; unmatched junction bases: 4. CDR3 bases: TGTGCCAGTAGTAGACCGGGACAGGGGAACACCGGGGAGCTGTTTTTT. Translating gives CASSRPGQGNTGELFF.

The rearrangement joins TRBV27 to TRBJ2-2; unclear D gene. From germline, CDR1 is MNHEY and CDR2 SMNVEV (reference sequence). Trimming stripped 3 bases from V and 0 bases from J, with 11 bases between. This CDR3 spans 16 amino acids. This chain's CDR3 is CASSFGWSANTGELFF. The CDR3 nucleotides read TGTGCCAGCAGTTTCGGTTGGAGTGCGAACACCGGGGAGCTGTTTTTT.

Only one count was recorded for this clone. The rearrangement links TRBV7-9 to TRBJ1-4, with D possibly matching TRBD1 (5 bases). V was pared by 5 bases and J by 0 bases, with 13 bases between. The CDR3 spans 16 residues. Germline assignment: CDR1 SEHNR and CDR2 FQNEAQ (reference sequence). CDR3 sequence reads: CASSRFQGATNEKLFF. DNA for the CDR3: TGTGCCAGCAGCCGATTCCAAGGGGCAACTAATGAAAAACTGTTTTTT.

V and J are TRBV11-3 and TRBJ2-3, with 7 nucleotides matching TRBD1. Germline values: CDR1 SGHNT, CDR2 YENEEA. The length of the CDR3 is 17 residues. The V segment lost 4 bases and the J segment 1 base; nucleotides outside the gene matches: 11. CDR3 nucleotide sequence: TGTGCCAGCAGCTCCCGGTGGGGACAGCAAGGCACAGATACGCAGTATTTT. This translates into CASSSRWGQQGTDTQYF. The variable domain in full, completed from reference TRBV11-3 and TRBJ2-3, reads EAGVVQSPRYKIIEKKQPVAFWCNPISGHNTLYWYLQNLGQGPELLIRYENEEAVDDSQLPKDRFSAERLKGVDSTLKIQPAELGDSAVYLCASSSRWGQQGTDTQYFGPGTRLTVL.

The chain combines TRBV7-3 with TRBJ2-1; D is possibly TRBD1 (5 bases). Trimming cost V 5 bases and J 6 bases, with 14 bases left between them. The CDR3 sequence is 14 residues long. Germline lookup yields CDR1 SGHTA and CDR2 FQGTGA. CDR3 DNA: TGTGCCAGCAGCCTGAACCAGGGCCCCAATGAGCAGTTCTTC. Translating gives CASSLNQGPNEQFF.

The chain is built from TRBV6-6 and TRBJ1-2, with D possibly TRBD1 on 6 matching bases. Germline V CDR1 and CDR2: MNHNY, SVGAGI (reference sequence). V lost 2 bases and J lost 5, with 12 bases in between. The CDR3 loop spans 14 amino acids. The CDR3 nucleotides read TGTGCCAGCAGTTACCACGACAGGAAGTATGGCTACACCTTC. Translating gives CASSYHDRKYGYTF.

The rearrangement links TRBV5-1 to TRBJ2-7, with 9 bases identical to TRBD2. There are 13 residues in the CDR3. Trimming took 0 bases from V and 5 from J; bases not matched to a gene: 0. Germline CDR1 and CDR2: SGHRS and YFSETQ. This CDR3 reads CASSLGLADEQYF. Here the CDR3 DNA reads TGCGCCAGCAGCTTGGGACTAGCGGACGAGCAGTACTTC.

The chain joins TRBV5-1 to TRBJ2-6; no definite D call. V gave up 5 bases and J gave up 0 bases, with 15 bases separating them. The CDR3 is 17 residues long. The germline V gene has CDR1 SGHRS and CDR2 YFSETQ. The CDR3 here is CASRPAPASSGANVLTF. The CDR3 bases are TGCGCCAGCAGACCAGCGCCGGCGAGCTCTGGGGCCAACGTCCTGACTTTC.

The J gene is TRBJ2-6, the V gene TRBV29-1; D unclear. The CDR3 totals 14 residues. Germline lookup yields CDR1 SQVTM and CDR2 ANQGSEA. Deletions cut 5 bases from V and 2 bases from J, with 10 bases between. The CDR3 loop reads CSVLGNAGANVLTF. The CDR3 region has the DNA TGCAGCGTTCTAGGTAACGCTGGGGCCAACGTCCTGACTTTC.

This chain joins TRBV2 and TRBJ1-2, with 10 positions matching TRBD1. J gave up 8 bases and V 6 bases, and 9 bases lay outside the gene matches. The CDR3 consists of 14 residues. CDR1 and CDR2 from the germline V gene are SNHLY and FYNNEI. CDR3 amino acids: CASRGRQGAVGYTF. The CDR3 bases are TGTGCCAGCAGGGGTAGACAGGGGGCGGTCGGCTACACCTTC.

The chain links TRBV5-1 to TRBJ1-2; 8 bases line up with TRBD1. The CDR3 consists of 15 residues. The junction had 9 bases not matched to a gene; V was cut back by 0 bases and J by 8 bases. Germline CDR1 and CDR2: SGHRS and YFSETQ. DNA of the CDR3: TGCGCCAGCAGCTTGGGGGACACAGGGGGAGGCGGCTACACCTTC. Translation: CASSLGDTGGGGYTF. The full variable domain, rest sourced from reference TRBV5-1 and TRBJ1-2, is KAGVTQTPRYLIKTRGQQVTLSCSPISGHRSVSWYQQTPGQGLQFLFEYFSETQRNKGNFPGRFSGRQFSNSRSEMNVSTLELGDSALYLCASSLGDTGGGGYTFGSGTRLTVV.

The rearrangement uses TRBV9 and TRBJ2-3, with 13 bases aligning to TRBD2. The J segment lost 4 bases and the V segment lost 0 bases, leaving 5 bases of the junction unmatched. The CDR3 sequence is 17 residues long. Germline V gene sequence: CDR1 SGDLS, CDR2 YYNGEE. CDR3 sequence (DNA): TGTGCCAGCAGCGTAGCGACTAGCGGGGGGTTAGCAGATACGCAGTATTTT. It codes for CASSVATSGGLADTQYF.

The CDR3 DNA reads TGTGCCAGCTCAACAAACGACAGGGCGGATGATGGCTACACCTTC. It codes for CASSTNDRADDGYTF. J is TRBJ1-2 and V is TRBV18; 7 bases fit TRBD1. The CDR3 loop spans 15 amino acids. J gave up 6 bases and V 5 bases, and 12 bases lay outside the gene matches. The germline V gene encodes CDR1 KGHSH and CDR2 LQKENI.

This chain links TRBV6-6 with TRBJ2-1, with a weak D call TRBD1 (7 bases). CDR3 size: 14 residues. Germline V lookup: CDR1 MNHNY, CDR2 SVGAGI (reference sequence). V was shortened by 6 bases and J by 8 bases, with 17 bases between the two germline ends. The CDR3 bases are TGTGCCAGCAGGCGGGACAGTTGGGTCCATGAGCAGTTCTTC. It is translated as CASRRDSWVHEQFF.

The chain couples TRBV11-2 to TRBJ2-7, with TRBD1 matching 9 bases. CDR3 size: 16 residues. Trimming cost V 1 base and J 4 bases; bases outside gene matches: 8. Per germline, CDR1 SGHAT and CDR2 FQNNGV. In nucleotides, the CDR3 is TGTGCCAGCAGCTTAGTAGGGACAGGGAATTTTTACGAGCAGTACTTC. As protein: CASSLVGTGNFYEQYF.

The V and J genes are TRBV4-2 and TRBJ2-3, with D perhaps matching TRBD1 (5 bases). Germline CDR1 and CDR2: LGHNA and YNFKEQ. V was trimmed by 1 base and J by 5 bases, leaving 22 bases between them. CDR3 size: 18 residues. The CDR3 DNA follows: TGTGCCAGCAGCCAAGTCCTACAAGGGGTAGCCCCACGAGATACGCAGTATTTT. Its translation is CASSQVLQGVAPRDTQYF.

V and J are TRBV5-1 and TRBJ2-1; 9 bases are shared with TRBD1. Trimming at V came to 3 bases and at J to 6 bases, leaving 7 bases not matched to a gene. CDR1 is SGHRS and CDR2 is YFSETQ in the germline V gene. This CDR3 has 15 residues. For the CDR3, the DNA is TGCGCCAGCAGCTCAGGACAGGGGAATCGCAATGAGCAGTTCTTC. Amino acid sequence: CASSSGQGNRNEQFF.

This clone was seen once. The chain uses TRBV13 and TRBJ1-3, with TRBD1 matching over 8 bases. This CDR3 is 16 amino acids long. J lost 1 base, V lost 5 bases, and 7 bases had no gene match. Germline V gene lookup returns CDR1 PRHDT and CDR2 FYEKMQ (reference sequence). The CDR3 coding sequence is TGTGCCAGCAGCCCGGACAGGGTACCGTCTGGAAACACCATATATTTT. This encodes CASSPDRVPSGNTIYF.

This chain joins TRBV27 and TRBJ2-3, with 7 positions matching TRBD2. This CDR3 is 15 amino acids long. Per the germline V gene, CDR1 is MNHEY and CDR2 is SMNVEV (reference sequence). Trimming removed 9 bases from V and 0 bases from J; junction bases left unmatched: 9. The CDR3 here is CASQAGFTSTDTQYF. Here the CDR3 DNA reads TGTGCCAGTCAAGCGGGGTTTACTAGCACAGATACGCAGTATTTT.

The chain uses TRBV7-9 and TRBJ1-2; TRBD1 matches at 9 bases. This CDR3 has 14 amino acids. The germline V gene has CDR1 SEHNR and CDR2 FQNEAQ (reference sequence). V shed 5 bases and J 3 bases; nucleotides not matched to a gene: 4. The CDR3 DNA reads as TGTGCCAGCAGCCCCTGGACAGGGGACTATGGCTACACCTTC. It specifies CASSPWTGDYGYTF. Filled out from reference TRBV7-9 and TRBJ1-2, the complete variable domain reads DTGVSQNPRHKITKRGQNVTFRCDPISEHNRLYWYRQTLGQGPEFLTYFQNEAQLEKSRLLSDRFSAERPKGSFSTLEIQRTEQGDSAMYLCASSPWTGDYGYTFGSGTRLTVV.